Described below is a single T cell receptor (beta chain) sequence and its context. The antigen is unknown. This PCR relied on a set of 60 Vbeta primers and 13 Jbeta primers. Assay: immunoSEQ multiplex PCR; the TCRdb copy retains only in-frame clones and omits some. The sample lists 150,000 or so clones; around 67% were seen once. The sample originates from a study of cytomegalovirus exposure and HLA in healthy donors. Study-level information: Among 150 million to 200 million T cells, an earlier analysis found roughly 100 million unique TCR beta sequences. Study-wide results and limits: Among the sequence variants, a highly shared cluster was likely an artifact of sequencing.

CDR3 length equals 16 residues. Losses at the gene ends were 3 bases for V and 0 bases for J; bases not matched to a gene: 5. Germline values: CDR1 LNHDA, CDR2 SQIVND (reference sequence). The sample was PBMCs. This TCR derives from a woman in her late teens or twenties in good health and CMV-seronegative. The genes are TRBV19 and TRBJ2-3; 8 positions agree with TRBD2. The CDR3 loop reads CASSITSGASTDTQYF. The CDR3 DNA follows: TGTGCCAGTAGTATCACTAGCGGAGCTAGCACAGATACGCAGTATTTT.